A selection of T cell receptor beta chains follows, all from one sample in a study of tumor and adjacent non-tumor tissue in lung cancer. TCRdb redid the calling of the multiplex PCR reads with MiXCR, one entry per CDR3 protein. The table has approximately 47,000 distinct CDR3 sequences, under 75% seen once. The specimen was distant non-tumor lung tissue. Receptors originate from a woman between 65 and 79 years old with non-small cell lung cancer. CDR3s include the opening cysteine and the closing phenylalanine or tryptophan. A D gene is named only where the DNA matches it firmly. Some rows mark clone size as missing; the rest say once, few, many or name a class of expanded clone.

j_call | clone_size | d_call | v_call | cdr3_length | cdr3_nt | cdr3_aa
TRBJ2-1 | . | . | TRBV6-2/TRBV6-3 | 11 | TGTATCAGCACTCTAGGCCATGAGCAGTTCTTC | CISTLGHEQFF
TRBJ1-6 | once | . | TRBV4-2 | 17 | TGTGCCAGCAGCCAAGGGAGAGGGGCACTATCGGGTTCACCCCTCCACTTT | CASSQGRGALSGSPLHF
TRBJ1-1 | . | TRBD1 | TRBV28 | 12 | TGTGCCAGCAGCCCAGGGGGCACTGAAGCTTTCTTT | CASSPGGTEAFF
TRBJ1-1 | . | . | TRBV4-1 | 17 | TGCGCCAGCAGCCAAGTTCGGACCACCTACAGGGACACTGAAGTCTTCTTT | CASSQVRTTYRDTEVFF
TRBJ2-2 | . | . | TRBV4-2 | 16 | TGTGCCAGCAACCAAGATTGGGCCACGAACACCGGGAAGCTGCTTTTT | CASNQDWATNTGKLLF
TRBJ2-7 | few | TRBD1 | TRBV14 | 16 | TGTGCCAGCGGCCCTTTCAGACAGGGAAGCCCCTACGAGCAGTACTTC | CASGPFRQGSPYEQYF
TRBJ2-1 | . | TRBD1 | TRBV11-1 | 14 | TGTGCCAGCACCCCTACCGGGACAGCTGATGAGCAGTTCTTC | CASTPTGTADEQFF
TRBJ2-7 | few | TRBD1 | TRBV28 | 16 | TGTGCCAGCAGTTTACCCCGGGACAGGGTTTCCTACGAGCAGTACTTC | CASSLPRDRVSYEQYF
TRBJ2-1 | many | . | TRBV14 | 14 | TGTGCCAGCAGTACCGACGGGCCTCGCAATGAGCAGTTCTTC | CASSTDGPRNEQFF
TRBJ2-1 | . | TRBD1 | TRBV27 | 16 | TGTGCCAGCAGTTTAGCGGCAGGGGGCGCCTACCATGAGCAGTTCTTC | CASSLAAGGAYHEQFF
TRBJ2-7 | . | TRBD1 | TRBV29-1 | 15 | TGCAGCGTTCGAAAGGGACAGGGAAAGCCCTACGAGCAGTACTTC | CSVRKGQGKPYEQYF
TRBJ2-3 | . | TRBD1 | TRBV10-2 | 13 | TGCGCCAACAGGCGGACAGGGGCAGATACACAGTATTTT | CANRRTGADTQYF
TRBJ2-3 | . | . | TRBV20-1 | 13 | TGCAGTGCTAGAATTGTCGGCACAGATACGCAGTATTTT | CSARIVGTDTQYF
TRBJ2-7 | . | TRBD1 | TRBV6-2/TRBV6-3 | 15 | TGTGCCAGCAAGCAGCCGGAACAGGGGGTATTGGAGCAGTACTTC | CASKQPEQGVLEQYF
TRBJ2-1 | few | TRBD2 | TRBV7-9 | 17 | TGTGCCAGCAACTTAAGTATTGTGCTAGCGGGAGGACGTGAGCAGTTCTTC | CASNLSIVLAGGREQFF
TRBJ2-1 | few | . | TRBV25-1 | 16 | TGTGCCAGCAGCCACGGAGGGGGGGGGCCCAGCAATGAGCAGTTCTTC | CASSHGGGGPSNEQFF
TRBJ2-2 | . | TRBD2 | TRBV11-3 | 14 | TGTGCCAGCAGCTTTAGCGGGACCATCGCGGAGTTGTTTTTT | CASSFSGTIAELFF
TRBJ2-3 | . | TRBD1 | TRBV4-2 | 14 | TGTTCCAGCAGCCAGGGACAGGAGGCAGATACGCAGTATTTT | CSSSQGQEADTQYF
TRBJ2-5 | once | . | TRBV9 | 13 | TGTGCCAGCAGCGTTAGGTATCCGGAGACCCAGTACTTC | CASSVRYPETQYF
TRBJ2-4 | few | . | TRBV5-1 | 15 | TGCGCCAGCAGCTTGGGAAGGGGCGCCAAAAACATTCAGTACTTC | CASSLGRGAKNIQYF
TRBJ2-7 | . | TRBD2 | TRBV4-2 | 19 | TGTATCAGCAGCCTCCGGACTAGCGGGAGGGAACAAGTCCACTACGAGCAGTACTTC | CISSLRTSGREQVHYEQYF
TRBJ2-1 | . | TRBD2 | TRBV12-3/TRBV12-4 | 16 | TGTACCCGCAGTTTAGCCGGGACTAGCCCAAACAATGAGCAGTTCTTC | CTRSLAGTSPNNEQFF
TRBJ1-1 | . | . | TRBV29-1 | 13 | TGCAGCTTTGAGAGGGCTCGGGTCACTGAAGCTTTCTTT | CSFERARVTEAFF
TRBJ2-7 | . | . | TRBV6-2/TRBV6-3 | 13 | TGTGCCAGCAGTCTAGCACGGGCATGCAAGCAGTACTTC | CASSLARACKQYF
TRBJ2-5 | . | . | TRBV6-5 | 16 | TGTGCCAGCAGTCTGGGACCGTCAAGGAGGGAAGGGACCCAGTGCTTC | CASSLGPSRREGTQCF
TRBJ1-2 | . | . | TRBV10-3 | 17 | TGTGCCATCAGTGAGTTGAATTTCCAGGATCTGAACTATGGCTACACCTTC | CAISELNFQDLNYGYTF
TRBJ2-5 | many | TRBD2 | TRBV5-5 | 16 | TGTGCCAGCAGCTCCTTGGGACTAGCTGGCCAAGAGACCCAGTACTTC | CASSSLGLAGQETQYF